This T cell receptor (beta chain) was obtained from a study of blood T cells in healthy people across ages. Looked up from germline, CDR1 is SGHTA and CDR2 is FQGNSA. This CDR3 has 14 amino acids. Remarks on this clonotype: The antigen is not known.

Together with a sample-barcoded 5' primer, a J-beta primer mix was included in a second PCR lasting roughly 6 to 12 cycles. TCRdb ran MiXCR on the 5' RACE reads and lists one entry per CDR3 protein. The sample includes 1,500,000 or so distinct CDR3 sequences, roughly 59% of them seen just once. Findings of the study overall: Donors of long life had a larger count of naive CD4+ cells and greater diversity than aged donors. With unsorted PBMCs, a conclusive comparison of naive versus antigen-experienced cells was not possible.

The chain is built from TRBV7-2 and TRBJ2-4; 9 positions agree with TRBD1. The J call may not be correct, given that the DNA end is closer to TRBJ2-5. Sequencing input: blood. This sequence originates from a man younger than 30 in good health. The CDR3 nucleotides read TGTGCCAGCAGCAGAGGGACAGGGATAAAGACCCAGTACTTC. Its translation is CASSRGTGIKTQYF.